The clone carrying this T cell receptor (beta chain) was counted a few times. The target antigen is unknown. The sample comes from a study of cytomegalovirus exposure and HLA in healthy donors. Study-wide points: After further analysis at a later stage, roughly 16,000 TCR beta sequences were associated with HLA alleles at 0.05 false discovery rate. Reportedly, HLA-A and HLA-B alleles of most subjects were accurately predicted from TCR beta.

This CDR3 is 14 amino acids long. Trimming took 1 base from V and 4 from J, leaving 10 bases between them. CDR1 is SGHAT and CDR2 is FQNNGV in the germline V gene. Amplification used 60 Vbeta primers and 13 Jbeta primers. Generated by immunoSEQ multiplex PCR, the TCRdb table keeps only in-frame clones and is missing some. Here the sample spans more than 70,000 clones, 65% to 75% being singletons. Specimen: PBMCs. This clonotype originated in a man in his forties in good health and CMV-seropositive. This chain connects TRBV11-2 to TRBJ1-2; D may be TRBD1 (6 bases). The CDR3, as DNA: TGTGCCAGCAGCTTAGGAAGCAGGGGCTATGGCTACACCTTC. Its translation is CASSLGSRGYGYTF. Full variable domain (missing parts from reference TRBV11-2 and TRBJ1-2): EAGVAQSPRYKIIEKRQSVAFWCNPISGHATLYWYQQILGQGPKLLIQFQNNGVVDDSQLPKDRFSAERLKGVDSTLKIQPAKLEDSAVYLCASSLGSRGYGYTFGSGTRLTVV.